This T cell receptor (beta chain) was identified during a study of identical twins. A single record per CDR3 protein comes from TCRdb applying MiXCR to the 5' RACE reads. Of a few hundred thousand distinct CDR3 sequences in the sample, approximately 16% were seen once. Germline trimming cut 8 bases from V and 2 bases from J; bases unmatched to any gene: 10. The CDR3 is 16 amino acids. The germline V gene has CDR1 MNHNS and CDR2 SASEGT. Study outcomes and limitations: These conclusions were based on statistical analysis (cross-sectional, not following the same donors).

This clonotype was detected a few times. The antigen is undetermined. These records were also assigned to another study, of yellow fever vaccine responses in identical twins.

The J gene is TRBJ2-3, the V gene TRBV6-1; 10 nucleotides line up with TRBD1. The receptor was isolated from a woman in her late teens or twenties in good health. Sequenced sample: CD4+ T cells sorted from blood. The CDR3 coding sequence is TGTGCCAGCTCGCTCGGGACAGGGGTGGTCACAGATACGCAGTATTTT. Protein sequence: CASSLGTGVVTDTQYF.